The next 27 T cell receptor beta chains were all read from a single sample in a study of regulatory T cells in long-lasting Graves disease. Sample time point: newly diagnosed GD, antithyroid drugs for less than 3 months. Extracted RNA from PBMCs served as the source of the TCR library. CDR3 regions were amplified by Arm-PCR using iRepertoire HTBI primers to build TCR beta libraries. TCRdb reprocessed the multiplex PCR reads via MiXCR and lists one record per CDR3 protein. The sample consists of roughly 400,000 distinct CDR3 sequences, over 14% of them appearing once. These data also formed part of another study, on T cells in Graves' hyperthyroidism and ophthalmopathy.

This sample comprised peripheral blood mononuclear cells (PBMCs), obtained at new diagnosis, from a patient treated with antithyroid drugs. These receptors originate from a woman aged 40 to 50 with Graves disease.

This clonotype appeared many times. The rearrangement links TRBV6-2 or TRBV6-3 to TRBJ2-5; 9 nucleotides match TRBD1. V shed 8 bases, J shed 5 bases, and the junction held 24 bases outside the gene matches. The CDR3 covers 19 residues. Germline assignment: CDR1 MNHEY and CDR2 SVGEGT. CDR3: CASPPGTGTYRWSGETQYF. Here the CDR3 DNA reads TGTGCCAGCCCGCCGGGGACAGGGACTTATCGGTGGTCGGGGGAGACCCAGTACTTC.

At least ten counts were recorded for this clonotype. CDR3: CAISASGRSVYEQYF. The CDR3 DNA follows: TGTGCCATCAGCGCGTCGGGGAGGTCGGTGTACGAGCAGTACTTC. The rearrangement uses TRBV10-3 and TRBJ2-7; possible D gene TRBD2, 6 bases. CDR1 and CDR2 (germline): ENHRY, SYGVKD. This CDR3 is built from 15 residues. Trimming shortened V by 6 bases and J by 4 bases, and 19 bases separated the two germline ends.

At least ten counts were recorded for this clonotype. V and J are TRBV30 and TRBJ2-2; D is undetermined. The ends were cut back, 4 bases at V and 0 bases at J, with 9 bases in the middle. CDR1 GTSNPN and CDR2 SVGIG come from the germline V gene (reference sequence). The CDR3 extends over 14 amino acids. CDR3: CAWMWRTNTGELFF. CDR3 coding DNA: TGTGCCTGGATGTGGAGAACGAACACCGGGGAGCTGTTTTTT.

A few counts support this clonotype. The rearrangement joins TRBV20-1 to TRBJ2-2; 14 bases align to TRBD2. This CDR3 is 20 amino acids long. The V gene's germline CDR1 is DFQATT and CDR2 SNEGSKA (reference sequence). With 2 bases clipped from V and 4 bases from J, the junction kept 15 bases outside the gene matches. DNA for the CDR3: TGCAGTGCTAGACTCGGAGGGGGACTAGCGGGAGTGTTTTGCACCGGGGAGCTGTTTTTT. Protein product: CSARLGGGLAGVFCTGELFF.

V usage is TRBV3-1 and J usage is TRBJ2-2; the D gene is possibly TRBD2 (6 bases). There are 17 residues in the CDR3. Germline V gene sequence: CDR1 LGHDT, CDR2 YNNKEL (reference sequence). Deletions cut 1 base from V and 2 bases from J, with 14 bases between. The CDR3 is CASSQASRRGNTGELFF. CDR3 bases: TGTGCCAGCAGCCAAGCAAGTAGGAGGGGTAACACCGGGGAGCTGTTTTTT. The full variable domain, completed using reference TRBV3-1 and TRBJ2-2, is DTAVSQTPKYLVTQMGNDKSIKCEQNLGHDTMYWYKQDSKKFLKIMFSYNNKELIINETVPNRFSPKSPDKAHLNLHINSLELGDSAVYFCASSQASRRGNTGELFFGEGSRLTVL.

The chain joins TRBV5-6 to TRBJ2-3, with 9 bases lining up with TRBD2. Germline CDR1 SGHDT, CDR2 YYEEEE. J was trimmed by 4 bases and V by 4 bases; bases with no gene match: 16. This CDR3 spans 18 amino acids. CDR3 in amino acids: CASSAETGTSNLADTQYF. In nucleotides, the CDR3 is TGTGCCAGCAGCGCAGAAACCGGGACTAGCAACTTGGCAGATACGCAGTATTTT. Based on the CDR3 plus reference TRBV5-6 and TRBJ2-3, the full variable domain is DAGVTQSPTHLIKTRGQQVTLRCSPKSGHDTVSWYQQALGQGPQFIFQYYEEEERQRGNFPDRFSGHQFPNYSSELNVNALLLGDSALYLCASSAETGTSNLADTQYFGPGTRLTVL.

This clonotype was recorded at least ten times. The CDR3 here is CASSDLADYRSYEQYF. CDR3 DNA sequence: TGTGCCAGCAGTGATTTAGCGGACTACCGCTCCTACGAGCAGTACTTC. The chain links TRBV2 to TRBJ2-7; maybe TRBD2 (6 bases). The CDR3 length is 16 residues. Trimming shortened V by 3 bases and J by 0 bases, and 15 bases separated the two germline ends. Per the germline V gene, CDR1 is SNHLY and CDR2 is FYNNEI.

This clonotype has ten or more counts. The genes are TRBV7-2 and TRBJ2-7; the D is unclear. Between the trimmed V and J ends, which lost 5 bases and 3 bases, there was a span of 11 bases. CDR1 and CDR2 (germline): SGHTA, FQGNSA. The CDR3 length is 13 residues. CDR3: CASSPQFLYEQYF. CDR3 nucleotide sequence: TGTGCCAGCAGCCCCCAGTTTCTCTACGAGCAGTACTTC.

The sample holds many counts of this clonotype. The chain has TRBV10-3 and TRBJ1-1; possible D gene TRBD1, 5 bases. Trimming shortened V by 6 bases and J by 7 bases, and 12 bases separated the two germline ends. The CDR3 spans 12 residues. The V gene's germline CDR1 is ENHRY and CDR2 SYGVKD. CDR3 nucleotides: TGTGCCATCAGGCCAGAGGGGCTTGAAGCTTTCTTT. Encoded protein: CAIRPEGLEAFF.

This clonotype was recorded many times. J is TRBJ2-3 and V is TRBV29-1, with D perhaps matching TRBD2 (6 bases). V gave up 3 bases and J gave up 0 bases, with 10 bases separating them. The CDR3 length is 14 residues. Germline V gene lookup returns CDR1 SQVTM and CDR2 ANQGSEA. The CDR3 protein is CSVDLASSTDTQYF. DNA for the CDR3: TGCAGCGTTGACCTAGCGTCGAGCACAGATACGCAGTATTTT.

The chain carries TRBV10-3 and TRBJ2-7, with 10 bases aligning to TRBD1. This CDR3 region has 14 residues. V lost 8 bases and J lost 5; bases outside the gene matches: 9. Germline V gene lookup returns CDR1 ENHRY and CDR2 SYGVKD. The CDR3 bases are TGTGCCATCGGGGGGAGTGGGACAGGGGACGAGCAGTACTTC. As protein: CAIGGSGTGDEQYF.

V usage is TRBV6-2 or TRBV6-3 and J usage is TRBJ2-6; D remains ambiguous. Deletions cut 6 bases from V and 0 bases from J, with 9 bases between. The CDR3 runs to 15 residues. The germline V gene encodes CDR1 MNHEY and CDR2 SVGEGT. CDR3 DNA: TGTGCCAGCAGCAAACCGAGCTCTGGGGCCAACGTCCTGACTTTC. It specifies CASSKPSSGANVLTF.

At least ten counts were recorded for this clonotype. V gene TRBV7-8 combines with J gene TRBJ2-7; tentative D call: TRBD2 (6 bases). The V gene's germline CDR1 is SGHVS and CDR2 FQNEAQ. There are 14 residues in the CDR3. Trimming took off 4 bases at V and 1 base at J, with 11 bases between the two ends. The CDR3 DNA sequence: TGTGCCAGCAGCTCAATAGCGGCGTCCTACGAGCAGTACTTC. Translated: CASSSIAASYEQYF.

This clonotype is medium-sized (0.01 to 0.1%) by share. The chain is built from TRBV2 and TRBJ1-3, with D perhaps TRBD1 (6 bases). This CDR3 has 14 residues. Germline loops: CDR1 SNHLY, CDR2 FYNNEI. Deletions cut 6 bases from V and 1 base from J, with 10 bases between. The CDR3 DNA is TGTGCCAGCAGCGGAGGGGGTTCTGGAAACACCATATATTTT. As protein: CASSGGGSGNTIYF.

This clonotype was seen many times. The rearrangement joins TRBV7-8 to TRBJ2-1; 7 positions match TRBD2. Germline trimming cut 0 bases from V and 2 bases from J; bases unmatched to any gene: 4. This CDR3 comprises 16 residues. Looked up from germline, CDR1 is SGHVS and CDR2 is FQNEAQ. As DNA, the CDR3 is TGTGCCAGCAGCTTAGCGCGGGACTATGCCTACAATGAGCAGTTCTTC. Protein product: CASSLARDYAYNEQFF.

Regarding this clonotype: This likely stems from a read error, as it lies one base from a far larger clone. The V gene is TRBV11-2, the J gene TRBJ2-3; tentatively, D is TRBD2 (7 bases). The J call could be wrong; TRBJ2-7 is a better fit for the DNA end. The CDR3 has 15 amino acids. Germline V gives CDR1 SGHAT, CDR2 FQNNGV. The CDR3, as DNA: TGTGTCAGCAGCTTAGAAGGGGGGGCCGGTAGCTTGCAGTACTTC. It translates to CVSSLEGGAGSLQYF.

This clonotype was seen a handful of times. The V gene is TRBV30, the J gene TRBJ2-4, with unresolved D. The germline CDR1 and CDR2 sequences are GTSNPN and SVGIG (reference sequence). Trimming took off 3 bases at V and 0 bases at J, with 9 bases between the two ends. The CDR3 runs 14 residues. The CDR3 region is CAWSWTLAKNIQYF. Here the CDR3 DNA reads TGTGCCTGGAGCTGGACCCTAGCCAAAAACATTCAGTACTTC.

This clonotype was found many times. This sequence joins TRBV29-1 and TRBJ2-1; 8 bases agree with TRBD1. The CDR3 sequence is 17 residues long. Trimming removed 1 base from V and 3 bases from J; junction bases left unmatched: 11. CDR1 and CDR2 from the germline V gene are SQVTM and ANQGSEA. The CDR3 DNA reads TGCAGCGTTGAAGGATCGGGGGACAGGTCGTACTACAATGAGCAGTTCTTC. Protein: CSVEGSGDRSYYNEQFF.

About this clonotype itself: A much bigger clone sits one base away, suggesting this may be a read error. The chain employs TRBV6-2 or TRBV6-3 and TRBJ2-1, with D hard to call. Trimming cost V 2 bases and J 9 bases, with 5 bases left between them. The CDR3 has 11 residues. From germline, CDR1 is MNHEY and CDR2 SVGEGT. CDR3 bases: TGTGCCAGCAGTTACGGAGCTGAGCAGTTCTTC. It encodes CASSYGAEQFF.

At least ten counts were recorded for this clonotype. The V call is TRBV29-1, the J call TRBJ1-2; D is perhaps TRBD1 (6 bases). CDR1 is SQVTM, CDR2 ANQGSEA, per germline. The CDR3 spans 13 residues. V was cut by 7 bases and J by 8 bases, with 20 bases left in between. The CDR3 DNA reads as TGCAGCGGCGAACAGGGAAGTGGTGGGGGCTACACCTTC. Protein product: CSGEQGSGGGYTF.

The DNA for the CDR3 is TGTGCCAGCAGTTCTCTGGATGGGCGGGTTGGCTACACCTTC. Its protein is CASSSLDGRVGYTF. The chain carries TRBV27 and TRBJ1-2; D gene unclear. V gave up 4 bases and J gave up 7 bases, with 16 bases separating them. The germline V gene encodes CDR1 MNHEY and CDR2 SMNVEV (reference sequence). The CDR3 totals 14 residues.

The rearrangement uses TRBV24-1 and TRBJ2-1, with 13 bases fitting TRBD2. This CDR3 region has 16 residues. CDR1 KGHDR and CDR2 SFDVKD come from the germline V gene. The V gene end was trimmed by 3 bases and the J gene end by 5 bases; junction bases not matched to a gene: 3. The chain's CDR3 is CATSDPTSGRDNEQFF. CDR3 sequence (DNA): TGTGCCACCAGTGATCCCACTAGCGGGAGGGACAATGAGCAGTTCTTC.

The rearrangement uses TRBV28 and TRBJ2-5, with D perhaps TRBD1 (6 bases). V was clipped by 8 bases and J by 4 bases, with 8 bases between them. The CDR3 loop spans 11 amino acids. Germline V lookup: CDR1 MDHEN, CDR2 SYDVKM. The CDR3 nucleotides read TGTGCCAGCGAACAGGGAGAGACCCAGTACTTC. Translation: CASEQGETQYF. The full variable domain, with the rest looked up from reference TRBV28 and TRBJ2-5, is DVKVTQSSRYLVKRTGEKVFLECVQDMDHENMFWYRQDPGLGLRLIYFSYDVKMKEKGDIPEGYSVSREKKERFSLILESASTNQTSMYLCASEQGETQYFGPGTRLLVL.

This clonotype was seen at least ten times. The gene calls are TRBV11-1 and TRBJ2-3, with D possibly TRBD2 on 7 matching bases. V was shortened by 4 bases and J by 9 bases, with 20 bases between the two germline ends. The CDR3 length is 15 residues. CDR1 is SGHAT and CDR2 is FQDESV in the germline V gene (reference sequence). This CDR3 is CASSWGASGPPTQYF. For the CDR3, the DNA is TGTGCCAGCAGCTGGGGGGCTAGCGGCCCTCCAACGCAGTATTTT.

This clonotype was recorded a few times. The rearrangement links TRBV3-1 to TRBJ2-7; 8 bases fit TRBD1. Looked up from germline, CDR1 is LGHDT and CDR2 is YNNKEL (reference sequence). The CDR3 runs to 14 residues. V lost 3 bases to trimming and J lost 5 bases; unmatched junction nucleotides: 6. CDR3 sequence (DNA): TGTGCCAGCAGCCATGCGGACAGGGATGACGAGCAGTACTTC. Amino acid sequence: CASSHADRDDEQYF.

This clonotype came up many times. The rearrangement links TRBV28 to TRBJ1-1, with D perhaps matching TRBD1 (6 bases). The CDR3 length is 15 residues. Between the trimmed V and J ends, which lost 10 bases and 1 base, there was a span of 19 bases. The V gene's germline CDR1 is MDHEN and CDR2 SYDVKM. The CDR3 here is CATQGRGWRNTEAFF. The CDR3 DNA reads TGTGCCACTCAGGGTAGGGGGTGGAGGAACACTGAAGCTTTCTTT.

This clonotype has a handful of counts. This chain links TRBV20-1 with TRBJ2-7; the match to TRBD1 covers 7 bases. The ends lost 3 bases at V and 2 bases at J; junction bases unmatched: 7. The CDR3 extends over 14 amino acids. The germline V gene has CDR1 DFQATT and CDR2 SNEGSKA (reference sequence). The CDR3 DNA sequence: TGCAGTGCTAGGCCCGGACAGGTAGCCTACGAGCAGTACTTC. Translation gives CSARPGQVAYEQYF.